This T cell receptor beta chain was sequenced during a study of spatial heterogeneity in lung cancer. Study-level findings and limits: How many expanded intratumoral alpha and beta TCRs were present tracked the tumor mutation count, which was a count of nonsynonymous mutations. Quantities of ubiquitous and regional expanded TCRs paralleled ubiquitous and regional nonsynonymous mutations, respectively.

Time point meaning: sample taken at primary tumor resection. There were some 76 donors, all of them untreated patients with early-stage non-small cell lung cancer. Germline V lookup: CDR1 SQVTM, CDR2 ANQGSEA. The CDR3 totals 14 residues. This clonotype was counted a few times. What it recognizes is unknown. Possible read error: a much larger clone is one base away. Unique molecular identifiers tagged every individual TCR cDNA molecule. MiXCR, run by TCRdb on the 5' RACE reads, gives a single entry per CDR3 protein. The sample shows some 2,900 distinct CDR3 sequences, 6.6% of them seen only once. The sample here was lung tumor tissue, taken at surgery. The V and J genes are TRBV29-1 and TRBJ2-3; 12 bases match TRBD2. The TCR was taken from a female donor with early-stage non-small cell lung cancer. CDR3 region: CGAVTSGGPDTQYF. In nucleotides, the CDR3 is TGCGGCGCAGTGACTAGCGGGGGCCCGGATACGCAGTATTTT.